A single sample gave rise to the 23 T cell receptor beta chains below, sequenced in a study of early T cells in non-severe SARS-CoV-2 infection. One entry per CDR3 protein results from TCRdb running MiXCR on the 5' RACE reads. The table lists 30,000 to 35,000 distinct CDR3 sequences, under 7.5% of them singletons. Sequencing was done on a sample of whole blood. The receptor set was obtained from an adult who was a healthcare worker with PCR-confirmed SARS-CoV-2 infection or an uninfected control (not recorded which).

This clonotype was recorded at least ten times. CDR3 protein: CASSFGVRGTGELFF. The CDR3 bases are TGTGCCAGCAGTTTCGGGGTCAGGGGGACCGGGGAGCTGTTTTTT. This sequence joins TRBV28 and TRBJ2-2; TRBD1 aligns across 7 bases. This CDR3 is built from 15 residues. The germline gives CDR1 MDHEN, CDR2 SYDVKM. After removal of 3 bases from V and 5 bases from J, the junction contained 6 bases not matched to a gene.

This clonotype was counted ten times or more. The chain recombines TRBV7-7 with TRBJ2-6, with TRBD2 matching 13 bases. Germline CDR1 is SSHAT and CDR2 is FNYEAQ (reference sequence). The length of the CDR3 is 17 residues. J gave up 2 bases and V 5 bases, and 3 bases lay outside the gene matches. CDR3 DNA sequence: TGTGCCAGCAGCCTGACTAGCGGGAGGCCTGGGGCCAACGTCCTGACTTTC. Protein sequence: CASSLTSGRPGANVLTF.

This clonotype is medium-sized (0.01 to 0.1%). This chain uses TRBV5-6 with TRBJ1-2; D is possibly TRBD1 (6 bases). The V and J ends lost 0 bases and 2 bases respectively, with 8 bases between them. Germline V gene sequence: CDR1 SGHDT, CDR2 YYEEEE. This CDR3 has 14 residues. The chain's CDR3 is CASSLGQANYGYTF. The CDR3 DNA reads as TGTGCCAGCAGCTTGGGACAGGCGAACTATGGCTACACCTTC.

Many counts were recorded for this clonotype. The chain links TRBV20-1 to TRBJ2-7; 7 bases map to TRBD1. This CDR3 is 12 amino acids long. Per germline, CDR1 DFQATT and CDR2 SNEGSKA (reference sequence). V shed 6 bases and J 3 bases; nucleotides not matched to a gene: 5. CDR3 in DNA: TGCAGTGCCCCGGGACAGATCTACGAGCAGTACTTC. Translating it yields CSAPGQIYEQYF.

This clonotype was detected ten times or more. The J gene is TRBJ2-5, the V gene TRBV9; 10 bases map to TRBD1. CDR3 length: 17 residues. Trimming removed 0 bases from V and 2 bases from J; junction bases left unmatched: 7. The germline V gene encodes CDR1 SGDLS and CDR2 YYNGEE. The CDR3 DNA reads as TGTGCCAGCAGCGTAGGAGGGGACAGGGGATCTCAAGAGACCCAGTACTTC. Amino acid sequence: CASSVGGDRGSQETQYF. Supplemented by reference TRBV9 and TRBJ2-5, the full variable domain reads DSGVTQTPKHLITATGQRVTLRCSPRSGDLSVYWYQQSLDQGLQFLIQYYNGEERAKGNILERFSAQQFPDLHSELNLSSLELGDSALYFCASSVGGDRGSQETQYFGPGTRLLVL.

This clonotype was counted at least ten times. V and J are TRBV6-5 and TRBJ2-7, with D possibly being TRBD2 (6 bases). The CDR3 contains 15 residues. V was pared by 2 bases and J by 2 bases, with 13 bases between. Germline CDR1 is MNHEY and CDR2 is SVGAGI. The CDR3 is CASSYEAAGPYEQYF. For the CDR3, the DNA is TGTGCCAGCAGTTACGAGGCGGCGGGGCCCTACGAGCAGTACTTC.

In its sample, this clonotype was seen many times. This chain connects TRBV29-1 to TRBJ1-1; D is ambiguous. V lost 6 bases and J 0 bases, leaving 11 bases between the germline ends. CDR3 length: 13 amino acids. Germline CDR1 SQVTM, CDR2 ANQGSEA. CDR3 loop: CSVPNEVNTEAFF. CDR3 DNA: TGCAGCGTACCAAACGAGGTGAACACTGAAGCTTTCTTT.

The chain's CDR3 is CASSELAGNQPQHF. CDR3 DNA sequence: TGTGCCAGCAGTGAATTGGCAGGGAATCAGCCCCAGCATTTT. The rearrangement joins TRBV6-1 to TRBJ1-5; D perhaps matches TRBD1 (5 bases). The germline CDR1 and CDR2 sequences are MNHNS and SASEGT. The CDR3 has 14 residues. Trimming pared 2 bases from V and 4 bases from J, leaving 9 bases between.

This chain uses TRBV3-1 with TRBJ1-6, with D unresolved. V was cut by 0 bases and J by 7 bases, with 4 bases left in between. The V gene's germline CDR1 is LGHDT and CDR2 YNNKEL (reference sequence). The CDR3 is made up of 13 amino acids. In DNA form, the CDR3 reads TGTGCCAGCAGCCAAGAAGGGAATTCACCCCTCCACTTT. As protein: CASSQEGNSPLHF.

This clonotype was counted ten times or more. The rearrangement uses TRBV28 and TRBJ2-7; the match to TRBD1 covers 8 bases. With 2 bases clipped from V and 2 bases from J, the junction kept 5 bases outside the gene matches. This CDR3 spans 15 amino acids. Germline V gene sequence: CDR1 MDHEN, CDR2 SYDVKM. CDR3 region: CASSLGQGHTYEQYF. The DNA for the CDR3 is TGTGCCAGCAGTTTAGGACAGGGTCACACCTACGAGCAGTACTTC. The full variable domain, its missing parts supplied by reference TRBV28 and TRBJ2-7, is DVKVTQSSRYLVKRTGEKVFLECVQDMDHENMFWYRQDPGLGLRLIYFSYDVKMKEKGDIPEGYSVSREKKERFSLILESASTNQTSMYLCASSLGQGHTYEQYFGPGTRLTVT.

This clonotype was counted at least ten times. The chain combines TRBV20-1 with TRBJ2-1; a possible D gene is TRBD2 (5 bases). Germline CDR1 is DFQATT and CDR2 is SNEGSKA (reference sequence). V was trimmed by 6 bases and J by 0 bases, leaving 18 bases between them. The CDR3 runs 16 residues. The CDR3 spells CSAHGATGSSYNEQFF. The DNA for the CDR3 is TGCAGTGCCCATGGTGCCACGGGGAGCTCCTACAATGAGCAGTTCTTC.

This clonotype was seen ten or more times. The chain has TRBV11-2 and TRBJ2-1, with TRBD2 identical over 7 bases. The germline gives CDR1 SGHAT, CDR2 FQNNGV. V gave up 5 bases and J gave up 5 bases; unmatched junction bases: 12. The CDR3 has 16 residues. CDR3 bases: TGTGCCAGCAGCCCCTCAATGGCTAGCGGAAACAATGAGCAGTTCTTC. The encoded protein is CASSPSMASGNNEQFF.

This clonotype was picked up many times. The gene calls are TRBV5-1 and TRBJ2-7; D is perhaps TRBD2 (6 bases). The CDR3 sequence is 13 residues long. Germline V gene lookup returns CDR1 SGHRS and CDR2 YFSETQ. The V gene lost 4 bases and the J gene lost 7 bases, with 15 bases spanning the gap. CDR3 DNA: TGCGCCAGCAGCCCGGCCATCGGGGGAGAGCAGTACTTC. Amino acid sequence: CASSPAIGGEQYF.

This clonotype was recorded many times. The chain couples TRBV20-1 to TRBJ2-1; D possibly uses TRBD1 or TRBD2 (6 bases each). Germline loops: CDR1 DFQATT, CDR2 SNEGSKA (reference sequence). This CDR3 is 12 amino acids long. DNA of the CDR3: TGCAGCCAGGGGCGGGGTACCGGGGAGCAGTTCTTC. It encodes CSQGRGTGEQFF.

This clonotype was recorded at least ten times. This sequence joins TRBV7-9 and TRBJ2-1; tentative D call: TRBD1 (6 bases). The length of the CDR3 is 15 residues. Trimming removed 5 bases at V and 0 bases at J, with 11 bases between. The germline V gene encodes CDR1 SEHNR and CDR2 FQNEAQ (reference sequence). In DNA, the CDR3 is TGTGCCAGCAGCCGAGGGGGTAGCTCCTACAATGAGCAGTTCTTC. Translated, it gives CASSRGGSSYNEQFF.

This clonotype was seen ten or more times. V and J are TRBV7-3 and TRBJ2-5; D ambiguous. Trimming pared 4 bases from V and 1 base from J, leaving 7 bases between. Germline-derived CDR1 and CDR2 are SGHTA and FQGTGA. This CDR3 region has 13 residues. The chain's CDR3 is CASSSQPQETQYF. The CDR3 bases are TGTGCCAGCAGCTCACAGCCCCAAGAGACCCAGTACTTC.

This clonotype was seen repeatedly, ten times or more. The V gene is TRBV6-2 or TRBV6-3, the J gene TRBJ2-3; 13 bases are a match to TRBD2. Germline V gene data show CDR1 as MNHEY and CDR2 as SVGEGT. CDR3 size: 19 residues. J was trimmed by 2 bases and V by 2 bases; bases with no gene match: 10. The DNA for the CDR3 is TGTGCCAGCAGTTACGGGGACGGGGGACTAGCGGGGACCACAGATACGCAGTATTTT. Translated: CASSYGDGGLAGTTDTQYF.

A few counts support this clonotype. The chain uses TRBV10-2 and TRBJ2-1; D unresolved. With 10 bases removed from V and 4 bases from J, the gap between germline ends came to 8 bases. This CDR3 is 11 amino acids long. CDR1 WSHSY and CDR2 SAAADI come from the germline V gene. The DNA of the CDR3 is TGCGCCACCCTCCTTTACAATGAGCAGTTCTTC. The encoded protein is CATLLYNEQFF.

This clonotype was found many times. The V call is TRBV10-3, the J call TRBJ2-1, with TRBD2 matching 10 bases. V lost 4 bases to trimming and J lost 2 bases; unmatched junction nucleotides: 5. The CDR3 is 16 amino acids. Per germline, CDR1 ENHRY and CDR2 SYGVKD. CDR3 in amino acids: CAISGGAGGAYNEQFF. CDR3 nucleotides: TGTGCCATCAGTGGGGGAGCGGGAGGGGCCTACAATGAGCAGTTCTTC.

This clonotype was picked up a small number of times. V is TRBV27 and J is TRBJ2-1; D gene uncertain. The germline V gene encodes CDR1 MNHEY and CDR2 SMNVEV (reference sequence). Trimming cost V 5 bases and J 0 bases, with 14 bases left between them. CDR3 length: 16 amino acids. CDR3 protein: CASSPIGGHSYNEQFF. CDR3 DNA: TGTGCCAGCAGTCCGATTGGCGGCCACTCCTACAATGAGCAGTTCTTC.

This clonotype came up many times. The chain recombines TRBV11-2 with TRBJ2-7; D call uncertain. Trimming cost V 8 bases and J 1 base, with 12 bases left between them. This CDR3 spans 13 amino acids. Germline V gene lookup returns CDR1 SGHAT and CDR2 FQNNGV. CDR3 region: CASQQVMSYEQYF. The CDR3 coding sequence is TGTGCCAGCCAGCAAGTAATGTCCTACGAGCAGTACTTC. Full variable domain (missing parts from reference TRBV11-2 and TRBJ2-7): EAGVAQSPRYKIIEKRQSVAFWCNPISGHATLYWYQQILGQGPKLLIQFQNNGVVDDSQLPKDRFSAERLKGVDSTLKIQPAKLEDSAVYLCASQQVMSYEQYFGPGTRLTVT.

At least ten counts were recorded for this clonotype. The chain uses TRBV5-6 and TRBJ2-7; D is undetermined. Germline-derived CDR1 and CDR2 are SGHDT and YYEEEE. CDR3 size: 12 residues. Trimming removed 4 bases at V and 3 bases at J, with 8 bases between. The CDR3 sequence is CASSLNLYEQYF. DNA for the CDR3: TGTGCCAGCAGCCTCAATCTCTACGAGCAGTACTTC.

This clonotype was seen many times. The chain recombines TRBV29-1 with TRBJ2-7; tentative D call: TRBD2 (5 bases). The CDR3 is made up of 13 amino acids. Trimming left V 0 bases short and J 1 base short, with 7 bases between. Germline V gene data show CDR1 as SQVTM and CDR2 as ANQGSEA. CDR3 DNA: TGCAGCGTTGAAGACGGGGAATCCTACGAGCAGTACTTC. This translates into CSVEDGESYEQYF.